The 5 T cell receptor beta chains reported below all come from one sample, sequenced in a study of T cell changes during pregnancy in multiple sclerosis (dated by TCRdb to the late 2010s). The library came from the immunoSEQ multiplex PCR assay. Imported from immuneACCESS, the table was reduced by TCRdb to in-frame sequences with V and J called. These copies leave out some clones; in studies compared against another copy, an unresolved V gene accounts for under half, and the cause of the remainder is not known. The table for this sample lists tens of thousands of clones; 90% of them were counted only once. The leading ten clones occupy around 1.5% of the sample. The starting material was peripheral blood, obtained in the third trimester of pregnancy. These receptors originate from a female donor with multiple sclerosis, enrolled in a pregnancy study.

The chain combines TRBV19 with TRBJ2-2; 7 bases align to TRBD1. V was clipped by 9 bases and J by 6 bases; unmatched bases: 13. The CDR3 length is 15 residues. Germline V gives CDR1 LNHDA, CDR2 SQIVND (reference sequence). Here the CDR3 DNA reads TGTGCCAGCGATAGACAGGGCCTACGACCCGGGGAGCTGTTTTTT. It translates to CASDRQGLRPGELFF.

About this clone: At one end the junction does not follow the germline gene, possibly because of a read error. The chain has TRBV30 and TRBJ1-2, with D uncertain. Looked up from germline, CDR1 is GTSNPN and CDR2 is SVGIG (reference sequence). This CDR3 comprises 9 residues. The CDR3 DNA sequence: TGTGCCTGGAGCACATCCCTTCTCTTC. Encoded protein: CAWSTSLLF.

V usage is TRBV4-3 and J usage is TRBJ2-7; 8 bases align to TRBD1. Germline V CDR1 and CDR2: LGHNA, YSLEER. The CDR3 is made up of 16 amino acids. Unmatched junction bases numbered 7, after V lost 0 bases and J lost 3 bases. The chain's CDR3 is CASSQEDRGESYEQYF. CDR3 sequence (DNA): TGCGCCAGCAGCCAAGAAGACAGGGGCGAGAGCTACGAGCAGTACTTC.

The chain has TRBV10-3 and TRBJ2-7, with TRBD2 identical over 9 bases. The CDR3 has 15 amino acids. Germline V gene data show CDR1 as ENHRY and CDR2 as SYGVKD. The J segment lost 4 bases and the V segment lost 4 bases, leaving 8 bases of the junction unmatched. The CDR3 region is CAISGVALAGYEQYF. The DNA for the CDR3 is TGTGCCATCAGTGGGGTAGCTCTAGCGGGGTACGAGCAGTACTTC.

V and J are TRBV6-5 and TRBJ1-2; a possible D gene is TRBD1 (6 bases). CDR1 is MNHEY, CDR2 SVGAGI, per germline. The CDR3 has 14 residues. Trimming took off 9 bases at V and 4 bases at J, with 18 bases between the two ends. The CDR3 DNA reads TGTGCCAGTCGACTGCTTGACAGGTTCTATGGCTACACCTTC. This gives the protein CASRLLDRFYGYTF.